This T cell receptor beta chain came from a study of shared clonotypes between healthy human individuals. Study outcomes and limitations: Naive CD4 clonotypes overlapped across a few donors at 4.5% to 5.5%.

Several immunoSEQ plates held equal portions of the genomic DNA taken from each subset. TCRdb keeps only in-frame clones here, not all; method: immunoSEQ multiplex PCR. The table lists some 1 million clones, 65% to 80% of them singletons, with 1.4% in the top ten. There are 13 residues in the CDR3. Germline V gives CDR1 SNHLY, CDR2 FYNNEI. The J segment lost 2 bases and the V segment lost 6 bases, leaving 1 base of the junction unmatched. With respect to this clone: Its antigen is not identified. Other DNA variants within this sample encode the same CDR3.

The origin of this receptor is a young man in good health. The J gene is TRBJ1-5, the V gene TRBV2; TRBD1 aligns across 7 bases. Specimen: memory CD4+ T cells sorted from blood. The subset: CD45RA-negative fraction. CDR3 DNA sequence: TGTGCCAGCAGCGGGACAGGCAATCAGCCCCAGCATTTT. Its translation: CASSGTGNQPQHF.